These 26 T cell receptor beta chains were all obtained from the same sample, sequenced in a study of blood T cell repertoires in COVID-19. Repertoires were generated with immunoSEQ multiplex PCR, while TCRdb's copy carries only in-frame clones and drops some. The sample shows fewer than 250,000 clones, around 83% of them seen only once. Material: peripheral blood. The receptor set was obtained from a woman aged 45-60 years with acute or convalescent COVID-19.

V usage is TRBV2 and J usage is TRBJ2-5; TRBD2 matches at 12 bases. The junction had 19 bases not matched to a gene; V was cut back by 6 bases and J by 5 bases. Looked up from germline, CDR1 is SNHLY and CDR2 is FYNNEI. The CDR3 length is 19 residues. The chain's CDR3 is CASRASGRALTPPRETQYF. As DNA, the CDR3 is TGTGCCAGCAGGGCTAGCGGGAGGGCCCTCACCCCCCCGCGGGAGACCCAGTACTTC.

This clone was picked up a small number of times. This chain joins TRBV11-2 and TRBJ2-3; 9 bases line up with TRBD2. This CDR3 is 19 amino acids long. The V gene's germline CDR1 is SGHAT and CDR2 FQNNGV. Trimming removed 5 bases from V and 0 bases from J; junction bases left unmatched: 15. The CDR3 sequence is CASSDPISGGLRSTDTQYF. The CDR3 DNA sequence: TGTGCCAGCAGCGACCCGATTAGCGGGGGACTTAGGAGCACAGATACGCAGTATTTT.

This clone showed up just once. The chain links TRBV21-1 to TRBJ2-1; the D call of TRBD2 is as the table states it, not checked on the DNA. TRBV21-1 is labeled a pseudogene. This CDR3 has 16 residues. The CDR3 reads CASRGELAGTYNEQFF. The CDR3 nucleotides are TGTGCCAGCAGAGGAGAGCTAGCGGGAACCTACAATGAGCAGTTCTTC.

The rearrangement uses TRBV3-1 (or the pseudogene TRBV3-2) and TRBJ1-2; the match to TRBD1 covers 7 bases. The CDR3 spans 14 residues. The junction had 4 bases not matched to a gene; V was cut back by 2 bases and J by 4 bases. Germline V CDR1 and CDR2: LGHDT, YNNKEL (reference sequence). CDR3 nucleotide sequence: TGTGCCAGCAGCCAAAAGGGGGCAAGCTATGGCTACACCTTC. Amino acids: CASSQKGASYGYTF.

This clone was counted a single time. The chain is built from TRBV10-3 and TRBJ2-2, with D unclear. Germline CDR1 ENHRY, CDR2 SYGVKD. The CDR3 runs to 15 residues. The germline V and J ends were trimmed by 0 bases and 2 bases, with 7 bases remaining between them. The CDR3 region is CAISESRVNTGELFF. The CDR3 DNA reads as TGTGCCATCAGTGAGTCGAGAGTCAACACCGGGGAGCTGTTTTTT.

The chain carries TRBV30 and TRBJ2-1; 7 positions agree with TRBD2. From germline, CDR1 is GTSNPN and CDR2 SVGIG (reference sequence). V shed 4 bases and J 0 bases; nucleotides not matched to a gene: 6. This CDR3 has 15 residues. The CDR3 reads CAWTLGGSSYNEQFF. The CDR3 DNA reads TGTGCCTGGACGCTCGGGGGGAGCTCCTACAATGAGCAGTTCTTC.

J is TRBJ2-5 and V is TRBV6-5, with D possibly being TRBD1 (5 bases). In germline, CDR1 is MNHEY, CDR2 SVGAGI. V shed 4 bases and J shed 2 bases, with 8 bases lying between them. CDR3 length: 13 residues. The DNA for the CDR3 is TGTGCCAGCAGTTTGGGGCGTCAAGAGACCCAGTACTTC. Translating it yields CASSLGRQETQYF.

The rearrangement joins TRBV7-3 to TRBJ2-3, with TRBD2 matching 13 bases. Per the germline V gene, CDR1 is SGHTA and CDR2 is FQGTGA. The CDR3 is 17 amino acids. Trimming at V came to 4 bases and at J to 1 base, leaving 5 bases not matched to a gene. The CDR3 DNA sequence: TGTGCCAGCAGCTACGGACTAGCGGGGGAGGGCACAGATACGCAGTATTTT. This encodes CASSYGLAGEGTDTQYF.

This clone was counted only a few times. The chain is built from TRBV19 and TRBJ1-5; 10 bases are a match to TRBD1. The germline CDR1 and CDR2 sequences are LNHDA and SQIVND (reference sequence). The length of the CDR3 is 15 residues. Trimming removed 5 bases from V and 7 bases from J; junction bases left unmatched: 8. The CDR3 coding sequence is TGTGCCAGTAGTTACCGGGACAGGGGAGGACAGCCCCAGCATTTT. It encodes CASSYRDRGGQPQHF.

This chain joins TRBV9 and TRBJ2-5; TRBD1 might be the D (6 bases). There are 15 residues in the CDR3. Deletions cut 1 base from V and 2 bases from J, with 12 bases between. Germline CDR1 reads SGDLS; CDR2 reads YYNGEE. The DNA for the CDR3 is TGTGCCAGCAGCGTATCCGGACAGCCACAAGAGACCCAGTACTTC. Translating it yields CASSVSGQPQETQYF.

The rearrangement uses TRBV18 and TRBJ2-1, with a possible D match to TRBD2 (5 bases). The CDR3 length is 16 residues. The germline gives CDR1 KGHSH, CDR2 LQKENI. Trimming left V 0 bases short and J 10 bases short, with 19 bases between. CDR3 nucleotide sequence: TGTGCCAGCTCACCACCTGTGGGAGCAACGCTCGGGGAGCAGTTCTTC. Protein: CASSPPVGATLGEQFF.

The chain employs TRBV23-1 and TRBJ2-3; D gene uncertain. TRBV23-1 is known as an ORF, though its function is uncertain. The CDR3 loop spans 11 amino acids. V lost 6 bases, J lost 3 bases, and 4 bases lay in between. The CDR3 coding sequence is TGCGCCAGCAGCGTGACAGATACGCAGTATTTT. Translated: CASSVTDTQYF.

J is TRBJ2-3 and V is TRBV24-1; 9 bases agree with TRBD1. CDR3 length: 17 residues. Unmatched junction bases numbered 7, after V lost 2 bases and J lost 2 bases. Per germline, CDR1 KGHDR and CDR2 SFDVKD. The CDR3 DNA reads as TGTGCCACCAGTGATTCCTCACAGGGGGCGAACACAGATACGCAGTATTTT. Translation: CATSDSSQGANTDTQYF.

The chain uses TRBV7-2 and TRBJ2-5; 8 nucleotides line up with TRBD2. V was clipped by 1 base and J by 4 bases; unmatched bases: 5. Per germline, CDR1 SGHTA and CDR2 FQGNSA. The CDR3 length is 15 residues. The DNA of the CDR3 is TGTGCCAGCAGCTTAGTTCGCCGGGAGGGAGAGACCCAGTACTTC. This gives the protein CASSLVRREGETQYF.

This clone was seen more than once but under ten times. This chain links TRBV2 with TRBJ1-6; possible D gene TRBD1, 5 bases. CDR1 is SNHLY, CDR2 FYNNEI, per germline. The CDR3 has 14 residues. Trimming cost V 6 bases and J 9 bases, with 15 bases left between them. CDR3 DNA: TGTGCCAGCAGCGCTGACAGACTCTTTTCACCCCTCCACTTT. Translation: CASSADRLFSPLHF.

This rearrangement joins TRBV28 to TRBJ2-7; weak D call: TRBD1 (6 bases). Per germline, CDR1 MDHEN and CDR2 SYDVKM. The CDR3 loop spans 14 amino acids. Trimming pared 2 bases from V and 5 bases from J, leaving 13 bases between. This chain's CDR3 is CASSLPLGANEQYF. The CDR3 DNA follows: TGTGCCAGCAGTTTACCCTTGGGGGCGAACGAGCAGTACTTC.

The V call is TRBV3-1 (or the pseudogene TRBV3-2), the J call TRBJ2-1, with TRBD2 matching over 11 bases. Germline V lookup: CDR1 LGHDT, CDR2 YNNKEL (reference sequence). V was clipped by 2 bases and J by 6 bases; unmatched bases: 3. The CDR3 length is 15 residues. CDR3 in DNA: TGTGCCAGCAGCCAAACTAGCGGGGGTGCCAATGAGCAGTTCTTC. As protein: CASSQTSGGANEQFF.

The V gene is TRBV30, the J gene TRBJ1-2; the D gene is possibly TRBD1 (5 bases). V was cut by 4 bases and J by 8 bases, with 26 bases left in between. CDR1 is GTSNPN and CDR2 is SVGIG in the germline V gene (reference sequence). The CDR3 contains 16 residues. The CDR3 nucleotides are TGTGCCTGGATCCTTAAGGGCAGCGGGGCTATCGGGGGCTACACCTTC. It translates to CAWILKGSGAIGGYTF.

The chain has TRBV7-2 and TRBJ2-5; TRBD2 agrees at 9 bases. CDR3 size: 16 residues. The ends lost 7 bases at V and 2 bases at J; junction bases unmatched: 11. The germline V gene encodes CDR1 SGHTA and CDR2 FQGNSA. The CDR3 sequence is CASTPRLAEGQETQYF. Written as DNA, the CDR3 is TGTGCCAGCACCCCAAGACTAGCGGAGGGGCAAGAGACCCAGTACTTC.

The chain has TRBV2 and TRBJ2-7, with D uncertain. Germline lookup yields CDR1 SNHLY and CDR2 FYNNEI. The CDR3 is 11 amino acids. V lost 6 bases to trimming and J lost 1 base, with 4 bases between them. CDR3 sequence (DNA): TGTGCCAGCAGGCAGTCCTACGAGCAGTACTTC. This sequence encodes CASRQSYEQYF.

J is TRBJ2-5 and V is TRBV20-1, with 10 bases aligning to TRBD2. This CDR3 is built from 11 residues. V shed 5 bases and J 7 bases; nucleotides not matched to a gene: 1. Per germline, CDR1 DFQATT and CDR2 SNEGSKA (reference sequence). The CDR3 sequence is CSAPSGRTQYF. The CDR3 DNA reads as TGCAGTGCTCCTAGCGGGAGGACCCAGTACTTC.

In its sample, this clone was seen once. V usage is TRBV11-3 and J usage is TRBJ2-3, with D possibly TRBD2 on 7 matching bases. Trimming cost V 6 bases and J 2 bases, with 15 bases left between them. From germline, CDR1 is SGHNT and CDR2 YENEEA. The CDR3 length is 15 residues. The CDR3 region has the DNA TGTGCCAGCAGTCGCGGGGGCACTTCCACAGATACGCAGTATTTT. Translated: CASSRGGTSTDTQYF.

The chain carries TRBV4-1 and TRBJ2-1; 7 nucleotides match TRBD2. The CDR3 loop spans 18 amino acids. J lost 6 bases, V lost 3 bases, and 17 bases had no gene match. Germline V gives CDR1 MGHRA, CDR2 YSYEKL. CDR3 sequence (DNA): TGCGCCAGCAGCCAGGCCGCCCCTGGGGCGGGAGTTCGCAATGAGCAGTTCTTC. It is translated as CASSQAAPGAGVRNEQFF.

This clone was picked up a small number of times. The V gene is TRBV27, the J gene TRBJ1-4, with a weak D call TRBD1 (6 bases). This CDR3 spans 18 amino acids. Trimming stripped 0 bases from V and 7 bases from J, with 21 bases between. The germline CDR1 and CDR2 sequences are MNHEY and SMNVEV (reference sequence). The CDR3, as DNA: TGTGCCAGCAGTTTATCAGCCGTCGGCGAGGGGGAGGGTGAAAAACTGTTTTTT. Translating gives CASSLSAVGEGEGEKLFF.

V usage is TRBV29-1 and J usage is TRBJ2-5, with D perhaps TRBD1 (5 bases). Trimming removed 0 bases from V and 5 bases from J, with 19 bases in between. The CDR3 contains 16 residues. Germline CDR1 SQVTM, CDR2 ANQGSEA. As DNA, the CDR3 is TGCAGCGTTGAAGAATCTCCAGGGCGGTCCCGGGAGACCCAGTACTTC. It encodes CSVEESPGRSRETQYF.

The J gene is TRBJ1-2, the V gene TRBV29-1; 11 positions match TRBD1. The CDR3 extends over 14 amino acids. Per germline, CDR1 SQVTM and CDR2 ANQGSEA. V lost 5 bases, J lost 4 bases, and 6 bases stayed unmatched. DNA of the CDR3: TGCAGCGTTTCATGGGACAGGGGGATCTATGGCTACACCTTC. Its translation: CSVSWDRGIYGYTF.